This TCR beta chain was obtained from a study of T cell changes during pregnancy in multiple sclerosis. Germline loops: CDR1 SGHVS, CDR2 FNYEAQ. The CDR3 length is 16 residues. V lost 1 base and J lost 9, with 19 bases in between. Data came from immunoSEQ multiplex PCR; TCRdb stores just in-frame clones and leaves some out. The sample includes over 80,000 clones, 93% of them seen just once. This specimen was peripheral blood, taken in the third trimester of pregnancy. The receptor was derived from a female donor in good health, enrolled as a control in a pregnancy study. V usage is TRBV7-6 and J usage is TRBJ2-1; possibly TRBD1 for D (6 bases). DNA for the CDR3: TGTGCCAGCAGCTTAGGGGGGTCGACAGGTCGAGCTGAGCAGTTCTTC. Translated, it gives CASSLGGSTGRAEQFF.